The 20 T cell receptor beta chains in this list originate from one sample, sequenced in a study of CD8 T cells in Susac syndrome. Random-hexamer reverse transcription was applied to roughly 0.5 to 1 ug RNA. TCRdb fed the immunoSEQ multiplex PCR reads into MiXCR, producing one record per CDR3 protein. The sample has 150,000 to 200,000 distinct CDR3 sequences; roughly 94% are singletons. The sample taken for sequencing was CD4+ T cells from PBMCs. The receptor source for this set is a human donor with Susac syndrome.

The V and J genes are TRBV6-1 and TRBJ2-4; 7 nucleotides line up with TRBD2. The CDR3 runs to 12 residues. V was clipped by 4 bases and J by 8 bases; unmatched bases: 2. CDR1 and CDR2 from the germline V gene are MNHNS and SASEGT. CDR3 DNA sequence: TGTGCCAGCAGTGGGACTAGAGACATTCAGTACTTC. Translated: CASSGTRDIQYF.

The chain is built from TRBV29-1 and TRBJ2-1; 11 bases fit TRBD1. Losses at the gene ends were 6 bases for V and 3 bases for J; bases not matched to a gene: 10. Germline CDR1 SQVTM, CDR2 ANQGSEA. The CDR3 extends over 16 amino acids. CDR3 sequence: CSVRVFGTGGYNEQFF. The CDR3 coding sequence is TGCAGCGTCCGAGTTTTCGGGACAGGGGGCTACAATGAGCAGTTCTTC.

This sequence joins TRBV3-1 and TRBJ2-7; weak D call: TRBD2 (5 bases). Germline assignment: CDR1 LGHDT and CDR2 YNNKEL (reference sequence). CDR3 length: 12 residues. Deletions cut 4 bases from V and 3 bases from J, with 7 bases between. This CDR3 is CASSPEGYEQYF. As DNA, the CDR3 is TGTGCCAGCAGCCCTGAGGGCTACGAGCAGTACTTC.

A note on this clonotype: Germline is not matched at one junction end, which may reflect a read error. The V and J genes are TRBV29-1 and TRBJ1-2, with D unclear. Germline CDR1 is SQVTM and CDR2 is ANQGSEA. The CDR3 is made up of 12 amino acids. The CDR3 is CSVSNDFGGYTF. The CDR3 region has the DNA TGTAGCGTGTCGAATGATTTCGGTGGCTACACCTTC.

The V call is TRBV12-5, the J call TRBJ1-6, with D maybe TRBD1 (6 bases). CDR1 is LGHNT and CDR2 is FRNRAP in the germline V gene. V was pared by 5 bases and J by 5 bases, with 10 bases between. CDR3 length equals 14 residues. The CDR3 DNA is TGTGCTAGTGGTCGAGGACAGCATAATTCACCCCTCCACTTT. It specifies CASGRGQHNSPLHF.

This chain links TRBV20-1 with TRBJ2-1, with TRBD1 identical over 11 bases. V lost 6 bases and J lost 7; bases outside the gene matches: 11. CDR1 and CDR2 from the germline V gene are DFQATT and SNEGSKA (reference sequence). This CDR3 has 15 amino acids. CDR3 nucleotide sequence: TGCAGTGCCCCCTTCGGGGACAGGGGGGCGAATGAGCAGTTCTTC. Protein product: CSAPFGDRGANEQFF.

V is TRBV29-1 and J is TRBJ1-5, with a tentative D call TRBD1 (6 bases). The V gene's germline CDR1 is SQVTM and CDR2 ANQGSEA. The CDR3 extends over 13 amino acids. With 4 bases removed from V and 5 bases from J, the gap between germline ends came to 12 bases. DNA for the CDR3: TGCAGCGTTGTACAGGGAATCGATCAGCCCCAGCATTTT. Its translation is CSVVQGIDQPQHF.

The count of this clonotype is one. The chain carries TRBV18 and TRBJ2-5; D not certain. The CDR3 has 14 amino acids. Germline V gene lookup returns CDR1 KGHSH and CDR2 LQKENI. V lost 3 bases to trimming and J lost 3 bases, with 11 bases between them. This CDR3 is CASSPLPLKETQYF. Written as DNA, the CDR3 is TGTGCCAGCTCACCTCTTCCCTTAAAAGAGACCCAGTACTTC.

This clonotype occurred once. The V gene is TRBV27, the J gene TRBJ2-7; 9 nucleotides align to TRBD2. The germline V gene encodes CDR1 MNHEY and CDR2 SMNVEV (reference sequence). V lost 8 bases to trimming and J lost 3 bases; unmatched junction nucleotides: 8. The CDR3 is 14 residues long. In DNA form, the CDR3 reads TGTGCCAGCCGGTCTGTGACTAGCGGCTACGAGCAGTACTTC. Protein: CASRSVTSGYEQYF.

V and J are TRBV15 and TRBJ1-2, with D possibly matching TRBD1 (5 bases). Germline V gene data show CDR1 as LNHNV and CDR2 as YYDKDF (reference sequence). The V gene lost 0 bases and the J gene lost 8 bases, with 13 bases spanning the gap. This CDR3 comprises 14 residues. CDR3 in amino acids: CATSRDQGTRGYTF. The CDR3 DNA reads as TGTGCCACCAGCAGAGATCAGGGAACGCGCGGCTACACCTTC.

V usage is TRBV29-1 and J usage is TRBJ2-5; 13 positions match TRBD2. This CDR3 is 13 amino acids long. Trimming at V came to 5 bases and at J to 5 bases, leaving 2 bases not matched to a gene. Germline CDR1 reads SQVTM; CDR2 reads ANQGSEA. The CDR3 region has the DNA TGCAGCGTTACTAGCGGGGGGGCGGAGACCCAGTACTTC. It specifies CSVTSGGAETQYF.

The V call is TRBV15, the J call TRBJ2-1; the match to TRBD1 covers 8 bases. The J segment lost 2 bases and the V segment lost 1 base, leaving 4 bases of the junction unmatched. There are 16 residues in the CDR3. Germline V gene sequence: CDR1 LNHNV, CDR2 YYDKDF (reference sequence). Here the CDR3 DNA reads TGTGCCACCAGCAGAGGCCAGACAGGGGCCTACAATGAGCAGTTCTTC. This sequence encodes CATSRGQTGAYNEQFF.

The V call is TRBV7-9, the J call TRBJ1-6; maybe TRBD1 (5 bases). The CDR3 is made up of 14 amino acids. Trimming removed 6 bases from V and 5 bases from J, with 11 bases in between. CDR1 and CDR2 from the germline V gene are SEHNR and FQNEAQ (reference sequence). CDR3 protein: CASSRGGDNSPLHF. The CDR3 DNA reads as TGTGCCAGCAGTCGCGGGGGGGATAATTCACCCCTCCACTTT.

This chain connects TRBV5-1 to TRBJ2-1, with D possibly matching TRBD1 (5 bases). Trimming took off 4 bases at V and 6 bases at J, with 14 bases between the two ends. Per germline, CDR1 SGHRS and CDR2 YFSETQ. CDR3 size: 14 residues. The CDR3 here is CASSVQTGVNEQFF. As DNA, the CDR3 is TGCGCCAGCAGCGTGCAAACAGGAGTCAATGAGCAGTTCTTC.

The chain carries TRBV4-1 and TRBJ1-6, with a tentative D call TRBD1 (6 bases). Germline V gene lookup returns CDR1 MGHRA and CDR2 YSYEKL. The V end was cut by 3 bases, the J end by 9 bases, with 15 bases between. The CDR3 loop spans 15 amino acids. CDR3 amino acids: CASSHVQGKGSPLHF. CDR3 sequence (DNA): TGCGCCAGCAGCCATGTCCAGGGGAAAGGTTCACCCCTCCACTTT.

This clonotype was seen just once. The genes are TRBV9 and TRBJ2-1; weak D call: TRBD1 (5 bases). This CDR3 has 13 residues. Germline V lookup: CDR1 SGDLS, CDR2 YYNGEE. V shed 2 bases and J shed 9 bases, with 12 bases lying between them. The CDR3: CASSVKGDREQFF. The DNA for the CDR3 is TGTGCCAGCAGCGTGAAAGGGGATCGTGAGCAGTTCTTC.

The rearrangement joins TRBV9 to TRBJ2-5; D call uncertain. This CDR3 contains 15 residues. Between the trimmed V and J ends, which lost 0 bases and 4 bases, there was a span of 13 bases. The germline V gene has CDR1 SGDLS and CDR2 YYNGEE. CDR3 in DNA: TGTGCCAGCAGCGTAGCTCCCAGTTACGGAGAGACCCAGTACTTC. Encoded protein: CASSVAPSYGETQYF.

The V gene is TRBV29-1, the J gene TRBJ1-1; 10 nucleotides align to TRBD1. V was pared by 2 bases and J by 4 bases, with 4 bases of the junction left unmatched. CDR3 length: 14 amino acids. Germline V gene lookup returns CDR1 SQVTM and CDR2 ANQGSEA. The CDR3 spells CSVELRQGATEAFF. The CDR3 DNA follows: TGCAGCGTTGAATTAAGACAGGGGGCCACTGAAGCTTTCTTT.

The chain carries TRBV29-1 and TRBJ1-1, with D tentatively TRBD1 (6 bases). The CDR3 runs 12 residues. Germline V gene lookup returns CDR1 SQVTM and CDR2 ANQGSEA. Trimming pared 4 bases from V and 3 bases from J, leaving 9 bases between. This chain's CDR3 is CSVGGGHTEAFF. The CDR3, as DNA: TGCAGCGTTGGCGGGGGCCACACTGAAGCTTTCTTT.

A single count supports this clonotype. The chain combines TRBV20-1 with TRBJ2-7; no firm D call. Trimming left V 5 bases short and J 0 bases short, with 11 bases between. CDR1 is DFQATT and CDR2 is SNEGSKA in the germline V gene (reference sequence). The CDR3 extends over 13 amino acids. The CDR3 region is CSAPHQSSYEQYF. The CDR3 DNA reads as TGCAGTGCTCCTCACCAGAGCTCCTACGAGCAGTACTTC.